These T cell receptor beta chains were read from a single sample in a study of CD8 T cells in ankylosing spondylitis. One entry per CDR3 protein results from TCRdb running MiXCR on the 5' RACE reads. The repertoire holds 200,000 to 250,000 distinct CDR3 sequences, with around 19% as singletons. Sequencing used blood, either unsorted or a sorted T cell fraction (not recorded which). All receptors come from a male donor with ankylosing spondylitis. Both conserved end residues are part of each CDR3. Each record gives: V gene, clone size, J gene, D gene, CDR3 DNA, CDR3 protein. The D gene is left open where the match is weak. Size is stated for part of the rows, as once, few or many counts, or as a class when the clone is expanded.

>TRBV12-3/TRBV12-4|many|TRBJ2-1|NA
TGTGCCAGCAGTTTAAGTAGCGGAAGCTCCTACAATGAGCAGTTCTTC
CASSLSSGSSYNEQFF
>TRBV20-1|few|TRBJ1-1|NA
TGCAGTGCTCGGAGGGGTGGCACTGAAGCTTTCTTT
CSARRGGTEAFF
>TRBV7-9|NA|TRBJ2-7|NA
TGTGCCAGCAGCCCCGGTGGCAACGAGCAGTACTTC
CASSPGGNEQYF
>TRBV4-1|few|TRBJ2-1|NA
TGCGCCAGCAGCCAAGACCGCTTAGCGGCAGCTTACAATGAGCAGTTCTTC
CASSQDRLAAAYNEQFF
>TRBV30|NA|TRBJ1-1|NA
TGTGCCTGGAGTCAGGCTACTGAAGCTTTCTTT
CAWSQATEAFF
>TRBV2|NA|TRBJ2-7|NA
TGTGCCAGCAGTGAAGTCGGGAGTCCCGGGGAGCAGTACTTC
CASSEVGSPGEQYF
>TRBV27|NA|TRBJ1-2|NA
TGTGCCAGCAGTTCCCCCGGGACCGGCTACACCTTC
CASSSPGTGYTF
>TRBV10-1|few|TRBJ1-6|NA
TGCGCCAGCAGTGAGTCCCCAGGGGTCTATAATTCACCCCTCCACTTT
CASSESPGVYNSPLHF
>TRBV2|NA|TRBJ2-5|TRBD2
TGTGCCAGCAGTGTCCTCAGGACTAGCGCCCAAGAGACCCAGTACTTC
CASSVLRTSAQETQYF
>TRBV27|NA|TRBJ2-7|NA
TGTGCCAGCAGTTTAGCGACGGACTACGAGCAGTACTTC
CASSLATDYEQYF
>TRBV2|many|TRBJ2-7|NA
TGTGCCGACAAGAGGAACTCCTACGAGCAGTACTTC
CADKRNSYEQYF
>TRBV4-1|NA|TRBJ2-3|TRBD2
TGCGCCAGCAGCCTCCCCACTAGCGGGGGCACAGATACGCAGTATTTT
CASSLPTSGGTDTQYF
>TRBV20-1|NA|TRBJ2-4|NA
TGCAGTGCTAGAGATCAGGGGGACTTCGTGGTGGACATTCAGTACTTC
CSARDQGDFVVDIQYF
>TRBV7-2|NA|TRBJ2-1|TRBD2
TGTGCCAGCAGCTCTAGCGGGTGGAGCTCCTACAATGAGCAGTTCTTC
CASSSSGWSSYNEQFF
>TRBV2|few|TRBJ2-5|TRBD1
TGTGCCAGCCAAAAACAGGGGGCAGCGGAGACCCAGTACTTC
CASQKQGAAETQYF
>TRBV27|few|TRBJ2-5|NA
TGTGCCAGCAGTTTAAATTTTTGGGAGACCCAGTACTTC
CASSLNFWETQYF
>TRBV29-1|NA|TRBJ2-2|NA
TGCAGCGTTCTGGCGGCAACCACCGGGGAGCTGTTTTTT
CSVLAATTGELFF
>TRBV7-9|few|TRBJ2-1|TRBD2
TGTGCCAGCAGAAACACTAGCGGGGGGGTTTACAATGAGCAGTTCTTC
CASRNTSGGVYNEQFF
>TRBV7-9|NA|TRBJ1-2|NA
TGTGCCAGCAGCTCAAGGGAAGCCCCATATGGCTACACCTTC
CASSSREAPYGYTF
>TRBV5-1|NA|TRBJ2-1|TRBD2
TGCGCCAGCCATCAAAAAGCTGCGGGGGAATATCAAGCCCCCTCCTACAATGAGCAGTTCTTC
CASHQKAAGEYQAPSYNEQFF
>TRBV20-1|NA|TRBJ2-7|NA
TGCAGTGCTTCCCCTCCAAACACATACGAGCAGTACTTC
CSASPPNTYEQYF
>TRBV6-6|NA|TRBJ2-4|TRBD2
TGTGCCAGCAGGGCGGGAGAACAAAACATTCAGTACTTC
CASRAGEQNIQYF
>TRBV20-1|NA|TRBJ2-5|NA
TGCAGTGCTACCGAGGGACTGACTCCGCCTCCAACCCAGTACTTC
CSATEGLTPPPTQYF
>TRBV20-1|NA|TRBJ1-1|NA
TGCAGTGCTAGTGGGCGACCGACAATGAACACTGAAGCTTTCTTT
CSASGRPTMNTEAFF
>TRBV4-3|NA|TRBJ2-6|NA
TGCGCCAGCAGCCAAGAAGTGAACTCTGGGGCCAACGTCCTGACTTTC
CASSQEVNSGANVLTF
>TRBV7-2|few|TRBJ2-7|NA
TGTGCCAGCAGCAGATCCGGGACGGACTACGAGCAGTACTTC
CASSRSGTDYEQYF
>TRBV9|NA|TRBJ2-3|NA
TGTGCCAGCAGCGCCGATCAAACAGATACGCAGTATTTT
CASSADQTDTQYF
>TRBV7-2|NA|TRBJ2-4|TRBD2
TGTGCCAGCAGCGAACCGGGACTAGCGGTTAACATTCAGTACTTC
CASSEPGLAVNIQYF
>TRBV4-3|NA|TRBJ2-7|TRBD2
TGCGCCAGTAGCGCCCTAGCGGGAGTCGAGCAGTACTTC
CASSALAGVEQYF
>TRBV5-1|few|TRBJ2-7|TRBD1
TGCGCCAGCAGCATGCGGACAGGGTGGGACGAGCAGTACTTC
CASSMRTGWDEQYF
>TRBV11-2|few|TRBJ1-2|NA
TGTGCCAGCAGCCCAAGCGGGGGATGGGGATCCTATGGCTACACCTTC
CASSPSGGWGSYGYTF
>TRBV4-1|few|TRBJ2-1|TRBD2
TGCGCCAGCAGCCTTATAGCGGGGGGGTCTAAGGATGAGCAGTTCTTC
CASSLIAGGSKDEQFF
>TRBV7-9|NA|TRBJ2-1|TRBD2
TGTGCCAGCAGCCCGACCTGGACTAGCGGGGACAATGAGCAGTTCTTC
CASSPTWTSGDNEQFF
>TRBV4-2|NA|TRBJ2-1|NA
TGTGCCAGCAGCCAAGAGAGGAGCGCGTTCAATGAGCAGTTCTTC
CASSQERSAFNEQFF
>TRBV18|NA|TRBJ1-1|NA
TGTGCCAGCTCACCATTGCCCGGACAGATGTCTGAAGCTTTCTTT
CASSPLPGQMSEAFF
>TRBV9|few|TRBJ2-1|NA
TGTGCCAGCAGCTCTGGAGGGGGGGGTGATGAGCAGTTCTTC
CASSSGGGGDEQFF
>TRBV25-1|NA|TRBJ1-1|NA
TGTGCCAGCAGTCCGTACACAGGAGGGGACACTGAAGCTTTCTTT
CASSPYTGGDTEAFF
>TRBV30|few|TRBJ1-1|TRBD1
TGTGCCTGGAACGAGGGGACAGGGGTCGGTGAAGCTTTCTTT
CAWNEGTGVGEAFF
>TRBV10-2|few|TRBJ2-7|TRBD2
TGCGCCAGTACCATGACTAGCGGGAGAAACGAGCAGTACTTC
CASTMTSGRNEQYF